This T cell receptor beta chain was recovered during a study of blood T cell repertoires in COVID-19 (dated by TCRdb to the early 2020s). At the level of the whole study: Samples covering the acute and convalescent phases of COVID-19 were provided by collaborators in the United States, Italy and Spain. The material from the prospective study consisted of cDNA or gDNA derived from T cells, B-cell-depleted T cells, or PBMCs. Subjects who had been exposed to COVID-19, were actively infected with it, or had recovered from it provided the deeply sampled blood TCRbeta repertoires that made up the dataset. The repertoires were made available in a free public database intended to serve as a resource for research on the immune response to SARS-CoV-2. Samples were obtained from the ongoing ImmuneRACE study (first 160 participants) and from 1,000 to 1,500 subjects provided by 6 global collaborators. A de-identified subject ID, COVID-19 status, age in years and sex were almost always included in the sample metadata. HLA class I and class II types, where available, came from metadata supplied by the sample provider rather than from assay-based typing. General findings and caveats noted by the study authors: How much clinical and demographic metadata was included differed by source and by participant, and the metadata was provided uncurated.

Another Seattle source contributed samples from volunteer blood donors who had recovered from COVID-19. Collaborating institutions collected whole blood in K2EDTA tubes following their own protocols. Collaborator samples were shipped for TCRbeta analysis as frozen whole blood, isolated PBMCs, or DNA extracted from either sample type. About this clone itself: Its recognized antigen is unknown. Base qualities are not recorded, but no much larger clone differs from it by a single base.

Including cysteine and phenylalanine, the CDR3 has 14 amino acids. The only DNA kept is the CDR3, 42 bases in frame from the first base. Looking up the germline V gene yields CDR1 LGHNA and CDR2 YNFKEQ. V and J are trimmed by 0 bases and 7 bases, and the gene matches miss 1 base of the junction. TCRbeta CDR3 regions were amplified from genomic DNA using the immunoSEQ Assay, a bias-controlled multiplex PCR. In the paper's pipeline: Nucleated cell counts per sample were estimated from amplification of reference gene primers within the assay. To quantify the absolute abundance of each unique TCRbeta CDR3 rearrangement, sequence reads were collapsed and filtered. For each sample, productive Simpson clonality was calculated by taking the square root of Simpson's diversity index across productive rearrangements. The source is immuneACCESS, and TCRdb retained only in-frame sequences with V and J called. Part of the clones is not carried over; for the studies checked, unresolved V genes explain less than half of this, and the remainder is unexplained. That table furnishes V, J and clone size, whereas the DNA furnished D and trimming. The sample contains a few hundred thousand clones, more than 75% of them found a single time. Over 7.5% of the sample is in the top ten clones.

In this chain, TRBV4-2 is recombined with TRBJ2-2; 8 middle bases align to TRBD2. The specimen sequenced was peripheral blood. This TCR was sampled from a man in his forties who had recovered from COVID-19. The nucleotide sequence is TGTGCCAGCAGCCAAGATAGCGGGAACGGGGAGCTGTTTTTT. This is translated as CASSQDSGNGELFF.